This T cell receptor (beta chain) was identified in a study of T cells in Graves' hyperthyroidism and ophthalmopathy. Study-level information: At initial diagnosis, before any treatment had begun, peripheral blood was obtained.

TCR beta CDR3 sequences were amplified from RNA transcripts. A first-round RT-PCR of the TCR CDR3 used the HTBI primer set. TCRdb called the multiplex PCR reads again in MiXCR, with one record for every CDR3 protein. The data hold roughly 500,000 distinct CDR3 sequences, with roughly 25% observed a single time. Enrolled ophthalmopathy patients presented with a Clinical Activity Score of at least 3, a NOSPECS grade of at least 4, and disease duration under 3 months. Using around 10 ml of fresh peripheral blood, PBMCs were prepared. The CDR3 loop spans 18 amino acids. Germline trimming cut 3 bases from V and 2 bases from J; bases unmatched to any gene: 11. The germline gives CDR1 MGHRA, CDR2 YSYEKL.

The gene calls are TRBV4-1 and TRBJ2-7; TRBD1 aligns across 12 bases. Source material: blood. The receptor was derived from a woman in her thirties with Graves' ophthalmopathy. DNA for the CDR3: TGCGCCAGCAGCCACCCCTCCGGGGGGACAGGGGGCACCTACGAGCAGTACTTC. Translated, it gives CASSHPSGGTGGTYEQYF.